This entry describes one T cell receptor beta chain. PCR was performed using 60 Vbeta and 13 Jbeta primers. Measured with immunoSEQ multiplex PCR; TCRdb has only the in-frame clones, and not every one. This sample has fewer than 250,000 clones; around 87% occur once, and the top ten carry 1.5% to 2%. The data belong to a study of cytomegalovirus exposure and HLA in healthy donors. The V and J ends lost 2 bases and 8 bases, in that order; junction bases with no gene match: 10. This CDR3 spans 16 amino acids. Germline CDR1 is LGHNA and CDR2 is YNFKEQ. The rearrangement links TRBV4-2 to TRBJ2-1; 9 bases are shared with TRBD2. The source material was PBMCs. This sequence originates from a young woman in good health and CMV-seronegative. In DNA form, the CDR3 reads TGTGCCAGCAGCCAATGGGTAGCGGGAGTCTCGGATGAGCAGTTCTTC. The encoded protein is CASSQWVAGVSDEQFF.